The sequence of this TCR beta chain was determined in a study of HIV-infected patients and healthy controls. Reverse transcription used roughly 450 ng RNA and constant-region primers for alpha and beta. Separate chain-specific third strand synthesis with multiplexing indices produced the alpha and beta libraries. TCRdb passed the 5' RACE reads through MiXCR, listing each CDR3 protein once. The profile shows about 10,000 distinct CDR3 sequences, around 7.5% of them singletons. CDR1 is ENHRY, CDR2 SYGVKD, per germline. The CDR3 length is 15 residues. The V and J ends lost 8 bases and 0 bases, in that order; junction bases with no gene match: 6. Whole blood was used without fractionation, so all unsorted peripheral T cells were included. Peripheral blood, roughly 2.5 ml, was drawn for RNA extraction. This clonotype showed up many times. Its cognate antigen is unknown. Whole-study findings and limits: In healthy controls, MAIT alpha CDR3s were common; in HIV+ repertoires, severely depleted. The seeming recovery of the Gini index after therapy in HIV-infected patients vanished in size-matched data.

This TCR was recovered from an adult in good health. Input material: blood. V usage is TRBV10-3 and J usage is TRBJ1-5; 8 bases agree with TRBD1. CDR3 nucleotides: TGTGCCATCGGGACAGGCCCAGATAGCAATCAGCCCCAGCATTTT. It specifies CAIGTGPDSNQPQHF.